This T cell receptor (beta chain) was captured in a study of ipilimumab plus nivolumab after autologous stem cell transplantation. Whole-study context: The DLBCL cohort had primary refractory and relapsed disease, with 18-month progression-free survival of approximately 83% and 30%.

The length of the CDR3 is 17 residues. CDR1 and CDR2 from the germline V gene are SGHTS and YDEGEE. V lost 4 bases to trimming and J lost 7 bases, with 23 bases between them. TCRdb keeps only in-frame clones here, not all; method: immunoSEQ multiplex PCR. Of about 16,000 clones in the sample, about 72% were seen once. Sample: PBMCs, taken in a trial of ipilimumab plus nivolumab as post-transplant consolidation. The clonotype was recovered from a male donor with diffuse large B-cell lymphoma. The chain employs TRBV5-8 and TRBJ1-4; tentative D call: TRBD1 (5 bases). The CDR3 sequence is CASSKGQVTLVGEKLFF. In DNA, the CDR3 is TGTGCCAGCAGCAAGGGGCAGGTTACCCTAGTAGGTGAAAAACTGTTTTTT.